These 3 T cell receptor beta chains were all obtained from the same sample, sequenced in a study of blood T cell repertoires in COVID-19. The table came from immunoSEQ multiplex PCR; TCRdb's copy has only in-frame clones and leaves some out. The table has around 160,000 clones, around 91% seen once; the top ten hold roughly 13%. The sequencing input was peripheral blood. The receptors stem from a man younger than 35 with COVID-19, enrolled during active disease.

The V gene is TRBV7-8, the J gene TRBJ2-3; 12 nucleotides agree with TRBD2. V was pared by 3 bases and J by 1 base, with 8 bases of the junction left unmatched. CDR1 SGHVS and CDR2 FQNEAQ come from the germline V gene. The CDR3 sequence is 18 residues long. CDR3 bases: TGTGCCAGCAGCTTCCCGACTAGCGGGGGTTCCGGCACAGATACGCAGTATTTT. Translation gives CASSFPTSGGSGTDTQYF.

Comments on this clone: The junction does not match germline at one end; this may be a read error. CDR3 loop: CASSQRGTGGSEKLLF. Here the CDR3 DNA reads TGTGCCAGCAGCCAACGTGGGACAGGGGGAAGTGAAAAACTGCTTTTT. The genes are TRBV3-1 (or the pseudogene TRBV3-2) and TRBJ1-4; 11 bases line up with TRBD1. CDR1 is LGHDT, CDR2 YNNKEL, per germline (reference sequence). The CDR3 length is 16 residues.

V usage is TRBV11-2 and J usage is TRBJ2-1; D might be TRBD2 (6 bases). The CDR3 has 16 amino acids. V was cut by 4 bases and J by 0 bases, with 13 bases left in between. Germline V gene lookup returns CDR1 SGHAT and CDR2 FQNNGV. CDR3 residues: CASSSGTLSSYNEQFF. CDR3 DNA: TGTGCCAGCAGCTCTGGGACTCTGAGCTCCTACAATGAGCAGTTCTTC.